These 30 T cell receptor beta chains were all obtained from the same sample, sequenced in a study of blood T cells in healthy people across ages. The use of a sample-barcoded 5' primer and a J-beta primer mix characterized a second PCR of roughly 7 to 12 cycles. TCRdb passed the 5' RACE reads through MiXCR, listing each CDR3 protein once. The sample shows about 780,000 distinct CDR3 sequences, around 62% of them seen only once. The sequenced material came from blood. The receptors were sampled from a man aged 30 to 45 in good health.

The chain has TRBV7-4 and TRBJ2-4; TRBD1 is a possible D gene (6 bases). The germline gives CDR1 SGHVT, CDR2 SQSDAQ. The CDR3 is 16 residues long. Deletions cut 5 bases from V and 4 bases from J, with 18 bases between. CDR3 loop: CASSPDRRLPKNIQYF. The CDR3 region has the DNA TGTGCCAGCAGCCCCGACAGGAGATTACCTAAAAACATTCAGTACTTC. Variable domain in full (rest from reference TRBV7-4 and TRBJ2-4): GAGVSQSPRYKVAKRGRDVALRCDSISGHVTLYWYRQTLGQGSEVLTYSQSDAQRDKSGRPSGRFSAERPERSVSTLKIQRTEQGDSAVYLCASSPDRRLPKNIQYFGAGTRLSVL.

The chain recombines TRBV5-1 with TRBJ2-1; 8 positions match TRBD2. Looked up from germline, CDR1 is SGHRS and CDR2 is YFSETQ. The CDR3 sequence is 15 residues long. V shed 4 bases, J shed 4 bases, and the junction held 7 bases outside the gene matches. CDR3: CASSGTRTPYNEQFF. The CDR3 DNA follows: TGCGCCAGCAGCGGGACTAGAACCCCGTACAATGAGCAGTTCTTC.

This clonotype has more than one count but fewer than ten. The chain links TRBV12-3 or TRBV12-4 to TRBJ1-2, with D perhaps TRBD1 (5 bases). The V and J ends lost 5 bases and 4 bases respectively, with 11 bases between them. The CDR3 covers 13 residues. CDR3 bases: TGTGCCAGCAGTCTGGGGGGTCTCTATGGCTACACCTTC. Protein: CASSLGGLYGYTF.

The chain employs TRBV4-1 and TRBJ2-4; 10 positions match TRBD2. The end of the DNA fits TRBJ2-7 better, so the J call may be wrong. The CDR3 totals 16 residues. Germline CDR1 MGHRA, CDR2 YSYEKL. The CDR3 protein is CASSQNGLAAFDEQYF. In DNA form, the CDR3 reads TGCGCCAGCAGCCAAAATGGACTAGCGGCTTTCGACGAGCAGTACTTC.

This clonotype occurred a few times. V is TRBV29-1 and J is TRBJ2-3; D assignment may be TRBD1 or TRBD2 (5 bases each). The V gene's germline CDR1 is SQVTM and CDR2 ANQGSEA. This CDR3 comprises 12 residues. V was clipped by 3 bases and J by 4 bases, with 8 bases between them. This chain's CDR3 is CSVDGGADTQYF. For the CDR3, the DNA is TGCAGCGTTGATGGGGGTGCAGATACGCAGTATTTT.

CDR3 bases: TGTGCCAGCAGCGTCCAGGGGGATGTAGATACGCAGTATTTT. Translation: CASSVQGDVDTQYF. The chain joins TRBV9 to TRBJ2-3; 7 nucleotides agree with TRBD1. CDR3 length: 14 residues. Germline CDR1 is SGDLS and CDR2 is YYNGEE. V lost 2 bases and J lost 5; bases outside the gene matches: 5.

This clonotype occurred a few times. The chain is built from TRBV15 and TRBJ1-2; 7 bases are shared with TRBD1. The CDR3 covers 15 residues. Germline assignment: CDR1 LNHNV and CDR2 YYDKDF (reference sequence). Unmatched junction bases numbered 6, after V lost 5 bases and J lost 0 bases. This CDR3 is CATSPRDSSNYGYTF. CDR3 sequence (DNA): TGTGCCACCAGCCCCCGGGACAGTTCTAACTATGGCTACACCTTC.

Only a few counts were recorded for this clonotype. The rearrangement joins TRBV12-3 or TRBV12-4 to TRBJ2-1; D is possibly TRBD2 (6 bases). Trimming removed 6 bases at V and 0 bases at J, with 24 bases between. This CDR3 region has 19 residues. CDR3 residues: CASSLRGLSTSTSYNEQFF. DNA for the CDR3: TGTGCCAGCAGCCTGAGGGGACTCTCAACTTCCACCTCCTACAATGAGCAGTTCTTC.

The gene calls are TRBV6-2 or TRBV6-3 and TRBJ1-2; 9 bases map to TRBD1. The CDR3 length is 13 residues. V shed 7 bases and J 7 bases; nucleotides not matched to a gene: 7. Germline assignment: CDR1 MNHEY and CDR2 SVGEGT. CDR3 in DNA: TGTGCCAGCACCGGGACAGGGCCCAGTGGCTACACCTTC. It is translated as CASTGTGPSGYTF.

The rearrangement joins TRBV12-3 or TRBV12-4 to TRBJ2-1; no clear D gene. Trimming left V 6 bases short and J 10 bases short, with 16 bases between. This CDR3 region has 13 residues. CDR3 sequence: CASSSSPQWEQFF. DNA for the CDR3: TGTGCCAGCAGCTCATCCCCACAGTGGGAGCAGTTCTTC.

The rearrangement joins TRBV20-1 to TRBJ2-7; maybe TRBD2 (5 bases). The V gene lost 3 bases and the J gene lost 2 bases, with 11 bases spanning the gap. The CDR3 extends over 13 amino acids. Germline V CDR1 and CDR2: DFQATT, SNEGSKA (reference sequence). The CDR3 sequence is CSASLAEAYEQYF. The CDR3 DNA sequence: TGCAGTGCTAGCCTAGCTGAGGCCTACGAGCAGTACTTC.

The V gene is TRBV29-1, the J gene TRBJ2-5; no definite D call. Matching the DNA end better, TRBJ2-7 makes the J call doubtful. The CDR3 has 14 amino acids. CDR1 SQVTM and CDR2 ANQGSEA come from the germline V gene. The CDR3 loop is CSVGIGLNIYEQYF. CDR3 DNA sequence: TGCAGCGTTGGCATAGGCCTAAACATCTACGAGCAGTACTTC.

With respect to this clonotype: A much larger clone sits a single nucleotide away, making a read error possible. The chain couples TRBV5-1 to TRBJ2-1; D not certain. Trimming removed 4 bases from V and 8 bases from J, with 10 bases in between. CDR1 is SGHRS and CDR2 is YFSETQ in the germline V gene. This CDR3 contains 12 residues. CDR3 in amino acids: CASSGSIDEQFF. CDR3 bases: TGCGCCAGCAGCGGATCCATAGATGAGCAGTTCTTC.

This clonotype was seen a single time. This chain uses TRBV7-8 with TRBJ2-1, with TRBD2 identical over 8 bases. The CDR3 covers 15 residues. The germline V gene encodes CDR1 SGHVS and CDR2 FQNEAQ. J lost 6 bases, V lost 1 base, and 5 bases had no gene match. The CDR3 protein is CASSLEGTRGNEQFF. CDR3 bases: TGTGCCAGCAGCTTAGAGGGGACTAGGGGCAATGAGCAGTTCTTC.

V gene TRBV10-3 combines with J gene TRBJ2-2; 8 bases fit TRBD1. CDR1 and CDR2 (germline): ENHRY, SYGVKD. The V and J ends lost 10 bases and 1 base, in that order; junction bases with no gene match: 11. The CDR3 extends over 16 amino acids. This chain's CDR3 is CANSHTGTGNTGELFF. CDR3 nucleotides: TGTGCCAACAGCCATACCGGGACAGGGAACACCGGGGAGCTGTTTTTT.

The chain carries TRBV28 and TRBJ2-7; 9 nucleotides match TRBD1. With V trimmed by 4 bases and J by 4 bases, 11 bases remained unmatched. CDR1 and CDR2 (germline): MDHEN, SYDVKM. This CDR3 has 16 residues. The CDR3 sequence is CASSSPTGGDPYEQYF. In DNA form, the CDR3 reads TGTGCCAGCAGTTCCCCGACAGGGGGTGACCCGTACGAGCAGTACTTC.

The DNA for the CDR3 is TGTGCCAGCAGCTTAACCCCCAGCGACGAGCAGTACTTC. Translated: CASSLTPSDEQYF. J is TRBJ2-5 and V is TRBV7-6; D remains ambiguous. The DNA end lines up better with TRBJ2-7; the J call may be wrong. The V gene's germline CDR1 is SGHVS and CDR2 FNYEAQ. The CDR3 runs 13 residues.

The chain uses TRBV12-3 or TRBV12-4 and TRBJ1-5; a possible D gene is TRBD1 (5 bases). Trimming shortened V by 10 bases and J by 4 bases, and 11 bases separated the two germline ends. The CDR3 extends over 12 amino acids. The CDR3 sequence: CATKRGNQPQHF. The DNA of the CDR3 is TGTGCCACCAAAAGGGGAAATCAGCCCCAGCATTTT.

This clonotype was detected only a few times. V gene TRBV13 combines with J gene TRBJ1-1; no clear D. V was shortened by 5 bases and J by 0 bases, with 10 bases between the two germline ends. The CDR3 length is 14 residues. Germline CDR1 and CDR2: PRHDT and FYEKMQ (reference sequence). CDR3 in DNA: TGTGCCAGCAGCGAAGCGGACTTGAACACTGAAGCTTTCTTT. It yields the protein CASSEADLNTEAFF. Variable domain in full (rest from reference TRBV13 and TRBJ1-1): AAGVIQSPRHLIKEKRETATLKCYPIPRHDTVYWYQQGPGQDPQFLISFYEKMQSDKGSIPDRFSAQQFSDYHSELNMSSLELGDSALYFCASSEADLNTEAFFGQGTRLTVV.

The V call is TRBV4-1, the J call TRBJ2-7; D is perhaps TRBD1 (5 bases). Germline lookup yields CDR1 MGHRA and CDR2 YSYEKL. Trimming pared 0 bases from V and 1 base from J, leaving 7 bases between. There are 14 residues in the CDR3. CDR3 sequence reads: CASSQEKGSYEQYF. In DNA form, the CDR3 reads TGCGCCAGCAGCCAAGAGAAGGGGTCCTACGAGCAGTACTTC.

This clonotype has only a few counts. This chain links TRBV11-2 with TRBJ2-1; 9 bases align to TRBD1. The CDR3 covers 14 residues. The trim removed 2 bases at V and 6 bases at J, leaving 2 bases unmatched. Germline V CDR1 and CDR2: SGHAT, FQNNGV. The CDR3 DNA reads TGTGCCAGCAGCTTACGGACAGGGGTCAATGAGCAGTTCTTC. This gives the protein CASSLRTGVNEQFF.

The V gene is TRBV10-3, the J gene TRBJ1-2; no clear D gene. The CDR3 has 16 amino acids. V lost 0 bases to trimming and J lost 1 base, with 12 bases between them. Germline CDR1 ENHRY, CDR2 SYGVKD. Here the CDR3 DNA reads TGTGCCATCAGTGAGTCGATGTTAGGGTTTAACTATGGCTACACCTTC. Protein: CAISESMLGFNYGYTF.

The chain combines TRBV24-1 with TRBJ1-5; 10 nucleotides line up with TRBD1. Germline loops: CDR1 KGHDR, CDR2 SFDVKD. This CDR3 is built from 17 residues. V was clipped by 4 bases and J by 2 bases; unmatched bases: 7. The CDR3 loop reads CATSDLTGGYGNQPQHF. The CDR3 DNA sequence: TGTGCCACCAGTGACCTGACAGGGGGCTATGGCAATCAGCCCCAGCATTTT.

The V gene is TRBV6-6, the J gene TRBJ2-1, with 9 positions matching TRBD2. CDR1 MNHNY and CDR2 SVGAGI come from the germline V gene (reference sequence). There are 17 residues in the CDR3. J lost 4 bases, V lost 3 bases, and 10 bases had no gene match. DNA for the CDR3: TGTGCCAGCAGTTATTTCTCTAGCGGGGCCGTGTACAATGAGCAGTTCTTC. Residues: CASSYFSSGAVYNEQFF.

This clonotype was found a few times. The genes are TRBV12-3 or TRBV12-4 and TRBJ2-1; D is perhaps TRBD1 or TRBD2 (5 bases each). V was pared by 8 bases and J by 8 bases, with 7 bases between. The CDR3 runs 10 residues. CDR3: CASLGDEQFF. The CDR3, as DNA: TGTGCCAGCCTGGGGGATGAGCAGTTCTTC.

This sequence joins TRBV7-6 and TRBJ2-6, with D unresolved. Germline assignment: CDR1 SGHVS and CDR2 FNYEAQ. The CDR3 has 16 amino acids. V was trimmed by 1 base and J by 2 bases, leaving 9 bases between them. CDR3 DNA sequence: TGTGCCAGCAGCTTAGGTGCGTGGGCTGGGGCCAACGTCCTGACTTTC. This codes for CASSLGAWAGANVLTF.

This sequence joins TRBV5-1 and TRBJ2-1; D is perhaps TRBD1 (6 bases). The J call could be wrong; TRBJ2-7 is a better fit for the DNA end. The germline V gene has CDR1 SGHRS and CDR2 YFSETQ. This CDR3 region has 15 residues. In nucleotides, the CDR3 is TGCGCCAGCAGCGTTACCCGGGACACGTACAATGAGCAGTACTTC. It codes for CASSVTRDTYNEQYF.

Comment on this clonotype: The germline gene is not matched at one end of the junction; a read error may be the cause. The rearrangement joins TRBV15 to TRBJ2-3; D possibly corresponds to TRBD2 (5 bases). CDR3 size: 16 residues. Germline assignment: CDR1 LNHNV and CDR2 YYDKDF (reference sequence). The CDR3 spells CASSRDRAASTDTQYF. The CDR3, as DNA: TGTGCCTCCAGCAGAGATCGAGCGGCGAGCACAGATACACAGTATTTT.

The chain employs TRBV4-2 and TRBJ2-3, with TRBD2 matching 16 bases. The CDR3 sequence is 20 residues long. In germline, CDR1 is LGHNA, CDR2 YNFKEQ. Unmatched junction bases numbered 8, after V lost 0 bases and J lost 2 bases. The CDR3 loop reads CASSQEDGTSGGAVTDTQYF. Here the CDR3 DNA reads TGTGCCAGCAGCCAAGAGGATGGGACTAGCGGGGGGGCCGTCACAGATACGCAGTATTTT.

The CDR3 nucleotides are TGTGCCAGCAGGGGGGGCCTGGAGGGGGCGTTCGAGACCCAGTACTTC. It encodes CASRGGLEGAFETQYF. The genes are TRBV12-3 or TRBV12-4 and TRBJ2-5; D may be TRBD1 (7 bases). The CDR3 covers 16 residues. Trimming shortened V by 6 bases and J by 5 bases, and 22 bases separated the two germline ends.